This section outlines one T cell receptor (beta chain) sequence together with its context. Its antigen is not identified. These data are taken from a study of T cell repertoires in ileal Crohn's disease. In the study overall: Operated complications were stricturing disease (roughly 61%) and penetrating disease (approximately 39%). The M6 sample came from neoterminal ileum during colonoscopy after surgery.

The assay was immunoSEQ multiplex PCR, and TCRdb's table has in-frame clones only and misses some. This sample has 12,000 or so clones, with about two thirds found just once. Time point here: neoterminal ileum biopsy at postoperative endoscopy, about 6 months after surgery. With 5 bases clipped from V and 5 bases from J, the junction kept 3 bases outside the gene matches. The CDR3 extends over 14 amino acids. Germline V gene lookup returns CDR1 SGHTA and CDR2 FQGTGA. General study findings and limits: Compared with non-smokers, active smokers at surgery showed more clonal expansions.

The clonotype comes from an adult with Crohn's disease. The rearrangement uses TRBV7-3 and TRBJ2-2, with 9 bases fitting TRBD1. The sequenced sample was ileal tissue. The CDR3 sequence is CASSEQGATGELFF. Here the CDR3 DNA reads TGTGCCAGCAGCGAACAGGGGGCAACCGGGGAGCTGTTTTTT. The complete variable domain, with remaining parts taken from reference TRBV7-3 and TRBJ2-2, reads GAGVSQTPSNKVTEKGKYVELRCDPISGHTALYWYRQSLGQGPEFLIYFQGTGAADDSGLPNDRFFAVRPEGSVSTLKIQRTERGDSAVYLCASSEQGATGELFFGEGSRLTVL.